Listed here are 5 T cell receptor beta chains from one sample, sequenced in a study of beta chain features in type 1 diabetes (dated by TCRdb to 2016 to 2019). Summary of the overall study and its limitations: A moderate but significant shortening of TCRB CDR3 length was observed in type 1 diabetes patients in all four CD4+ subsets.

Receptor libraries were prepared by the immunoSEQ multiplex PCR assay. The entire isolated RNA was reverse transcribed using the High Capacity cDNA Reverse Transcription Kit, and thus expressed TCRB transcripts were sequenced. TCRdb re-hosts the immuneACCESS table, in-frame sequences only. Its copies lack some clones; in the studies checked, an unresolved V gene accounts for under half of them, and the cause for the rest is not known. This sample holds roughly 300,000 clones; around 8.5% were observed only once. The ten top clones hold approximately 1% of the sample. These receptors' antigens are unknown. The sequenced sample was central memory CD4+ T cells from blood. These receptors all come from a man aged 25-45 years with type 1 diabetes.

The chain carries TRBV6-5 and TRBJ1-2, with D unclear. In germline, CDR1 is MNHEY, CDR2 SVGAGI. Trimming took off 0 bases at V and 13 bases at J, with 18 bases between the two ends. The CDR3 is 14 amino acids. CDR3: CASSYSLREGLLTF. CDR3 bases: TGTGCCAGCAGTTACTCACTTCGCGAGGGCCTTCTCACCTTC.

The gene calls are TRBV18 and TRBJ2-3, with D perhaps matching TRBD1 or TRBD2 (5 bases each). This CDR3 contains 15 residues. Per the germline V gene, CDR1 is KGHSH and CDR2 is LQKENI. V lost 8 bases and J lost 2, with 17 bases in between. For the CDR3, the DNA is TGTGCCAGCCGGGACCGGCCAGCGAACACAGATACGCAGTATTTT. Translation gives CASRDRPANTDTQYF.

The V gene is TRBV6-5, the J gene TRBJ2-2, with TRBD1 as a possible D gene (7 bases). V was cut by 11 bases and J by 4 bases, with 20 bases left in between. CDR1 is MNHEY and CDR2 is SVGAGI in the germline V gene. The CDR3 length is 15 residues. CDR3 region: CASKGASDFTGELFF. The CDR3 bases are TGTGCCTCTAAGGGGGCTAGCGATTTCACCGGGGAGCTGTTTTTT.

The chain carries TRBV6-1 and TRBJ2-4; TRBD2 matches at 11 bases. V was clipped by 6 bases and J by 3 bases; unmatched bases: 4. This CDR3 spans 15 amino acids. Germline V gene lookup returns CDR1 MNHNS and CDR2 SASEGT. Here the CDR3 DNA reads TGTGCCAGCAGGCGTACTAGCGGGGGCAAAAACATTCAGTACTTC. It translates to CASRRTSGGKNIQYF.

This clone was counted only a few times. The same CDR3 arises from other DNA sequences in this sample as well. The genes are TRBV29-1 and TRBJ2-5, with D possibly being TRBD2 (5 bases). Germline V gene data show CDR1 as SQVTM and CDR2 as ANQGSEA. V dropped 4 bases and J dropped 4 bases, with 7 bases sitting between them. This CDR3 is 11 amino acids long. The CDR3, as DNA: TGCAGCGTTGGAGAGGGAGAGACCCAGTACTTC. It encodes CSVGEGETQYF.